This T cell receptor (beta chain) stems from a study of CD8 T cells in ankylosing spondylitis (dated by TCRdb to about 2017). With respect to the entire study: To find TCR variants linked to disease, the study profiled T cell receptor beta repertoires in ankylosing spondylitis patients and healthy donors. The whole study cohort included over 85 healthy donors and over 20 ankylosing spondylitis patients. Peripheral blood samples were taken, and synovial fluid was additionally collected from ankylosing spondylitis patients. Here is what the overall study found, with its caveats: Significant enrichment of the disease-linked clones was reported in matched synovial fluid samples from ankylosing spondylitis patients. A CD8+ phenotype was shown by the disease-linked clones, which were found at relatively low frequencies in peripheral blood. Blood from ankylosing spondylitis patients appeared to be characterized by a TCR beta motif made up of seven or eight highly homologous amino acid variants. Some of the motif variants had been reported before in the synovial fluid and blood of reactive arthritis patients, a finding that suggests common disease-initiation mechanisms.

A remark on this clonotype: Its antigen remains undetermined. The sample holds no much larger clone one base away, and base qualities are not on file.

Instrument on record: Illumina HiSeq 2500. TCR beta libraries were prepared by quantitative 5'-RACE with molecular barcodes. As for how the authors treated the data: Disease-linked TCR variants were identified with a new computational method built on a probabilistic model of VDJ rearrangement. The public sequencing data were trimmed at Q25 with fastp and processed into clonotypes with MiXCR by TCRdb, which kept only in-frame beta chains. Rows with a matching CDR3 protein are joined into one entry that keeps the most common DNA and genes. The V and J calls, along with clone size, are taken from TCRdb and not from the paper's own processing. For this sample there are about 440,000 distinct CDR3 sequences; roughly 17% appear just once. About 0.94% of the sample is taken by the ten largest. This receptor was taken from a male donor with ankylosing spondylitis. The specimen sequenced was blood, either unsorted or a sorted T cell fraction (not recorded which).

The CDR3 region has the sequence CATSGGTGQETQYF. The bases read TGTGCCACCAGCGGGGGGACAGGACAAGAGACCCAGTACTTC. Rearrangement joined TRBV15 to TRBJ2-5; the central 8 bases match TRBD1. The CDR3 goes from the cysteine to the phenylalanine over 14 residues. Only the CDR3 DNA stays, 42 bases, in frame from base 1. The germline V gene (reference sequence) specifies LNHNV as CDR1 and YYDKDF as CDR2. V ends up 5 bases short and J 2 bases short, with an unmatched junction base count of 4.